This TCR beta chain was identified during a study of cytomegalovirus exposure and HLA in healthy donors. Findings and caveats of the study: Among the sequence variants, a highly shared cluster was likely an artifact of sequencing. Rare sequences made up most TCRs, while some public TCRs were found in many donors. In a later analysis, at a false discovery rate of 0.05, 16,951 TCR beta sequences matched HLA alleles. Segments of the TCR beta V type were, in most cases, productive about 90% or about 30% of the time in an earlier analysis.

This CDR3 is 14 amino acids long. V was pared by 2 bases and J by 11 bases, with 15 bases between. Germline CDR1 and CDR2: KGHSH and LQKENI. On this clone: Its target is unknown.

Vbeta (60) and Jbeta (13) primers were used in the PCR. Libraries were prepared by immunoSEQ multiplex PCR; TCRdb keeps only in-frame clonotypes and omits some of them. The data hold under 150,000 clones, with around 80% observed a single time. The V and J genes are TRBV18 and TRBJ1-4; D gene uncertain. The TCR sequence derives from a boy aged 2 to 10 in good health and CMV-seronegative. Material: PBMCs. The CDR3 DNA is TGTGCCAGCTCACCAAACAGTAGAACAGAGAAACTGTTTTTT. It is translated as CASSPNSRTEKLFF.